A few counts support the clone carrying this T cell receptor beta chain. Its antigen is unknown. The PCR made use of 60 Vbeta and 13 Jbeta primers. Using immunoSEQ multiplex PCR, the repertoire was profiled, and TCRdb retains in-frame clones only, with some absent. This sample has 90,000 to 150,000 clones, with nearly 65% found just once. This sample was taken from a study of cytomegalovirus exposure and HLA in healthy donors. The V and J ends lost 4 bases and 2 bases respectively, with 15 bases between them. The CDR3 runs 15 residues. Germline lookup yields CDR1 SGHRS and CDR2 YFSETQ. Study findings and constraints: In a later analysis, around 18,000 TCR beta sequences were associated with HLA alleles at 0.05 false discovery rate. As a later analysis showed, a missense DCLRE1C variant was linked to trimming of TCR beta V- and J-genes.

This sequence joins TRBV5-1 and TRBJ1-2, with D tentatively TRBD1 (6 bases). Sequenced: PBMCs. The clonotype comes from a man in his forties or fifties in good health and CMV-seropositive. This CDR3 is CASSPRTERNYGYTF. In nucleotides, the CDR3 is TGCGCCAGCAGCCCACGGACAGAACGAAACTATGGCTACACCTTC.